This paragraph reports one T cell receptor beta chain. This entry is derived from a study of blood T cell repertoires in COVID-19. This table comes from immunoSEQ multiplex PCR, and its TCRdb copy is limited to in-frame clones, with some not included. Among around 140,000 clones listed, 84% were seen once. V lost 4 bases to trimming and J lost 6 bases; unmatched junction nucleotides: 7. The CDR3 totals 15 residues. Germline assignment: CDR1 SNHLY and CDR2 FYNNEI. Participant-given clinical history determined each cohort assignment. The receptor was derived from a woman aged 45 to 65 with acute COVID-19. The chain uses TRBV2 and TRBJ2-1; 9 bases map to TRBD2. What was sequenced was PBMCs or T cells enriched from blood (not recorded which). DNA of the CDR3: TGTGCCAGCAGTGGGATAGCGGGAGTAGCCAATGAGCAGTTCTTC. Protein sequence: CASSGIAGVANEQFF.